Sequencing of this TCR beta chain was carried out in a study of control samples from healthy donors and cancer patients. The CDR3 has 15 residues. Trimming removed 3 bases from V and 7 bases from J, with 15 bases in between. Germline-derived CDR1 and CDR2 are SGHTA and FQGNSA. Only in-frame clones appear in the TCRdb table, and some are missing; sequencing was by immunoSEQ multiplex PCR. The sample has 150,000 or so clones, over 90% seen once. This clonotype was obtained from a man in his fifties or sixties with colorectal cancer. Sequenced sample: PBMCs. This chain uses TRBV7-2 with TRBJ1-4, with D perhaps matching TRBD1 (5 bases). CDR3 DNA: TGTGCCAGCAGCTTTGGATCCGGGAGGGGTGAAAAACTGTTTTTT. Translated, it gives CASSFGSGRGEKLFF.